This T cell receptor (beta chain) was obtained from a study of Ad26.COV2.S vaccination and SARS-CoV-2 variants. Profiling relied on immunoSEQ multiplex PCR, and the TCRdb table lists in-frame clones only, not all of them. This sample has 150,000 to 200,000 clones, with 87% found just once. Germline V gene lookup returns CDR1 MNHEY and CDR2 SMNVEV (reference sequence). This CDR3 has 14 amino acids. The V and J ends lost 1 base and 10 bases respectively, with 13 bases between them. The sample in question was peripheral blood, obtained after recovery from COVID-19. The sequence came from a human donor who had recovered from COVID-19. The chain links TRBV27 to TRBJ2-2, with D perhaps matching TRBD2 (6 bases). CDR3 loop: CASSLLGGVEELFF. The CDR3 coding sequence is TGTGCCAGCAGTTTATTGGGGGGAGTGGAGGAGCTGTTTTTT.